Detailed here is one T cell receptor beta chain. The antigen is unknown. Production of TCR cDNA was by 5'RACE template switching, which also added a universal primer site and UMIs. MiXCR, run by TCRdb on the 5' RACE reads, gives a single entry per CDR3 protein. The data hold fewer than 350,000 distinct CDR3 sequences, with over 3.5% observed a single time. The germline V and J ends were trimmed by 4 bases and 7 bases, with 16 bases remaining between them. CDR3 length: 15 residues. The V gene's germline CDR1 is MGHDK and CDR2 SYGVNS. This sample was taken from a study of T cells after yellow fever vaccination. General observations from the study: Contamination of FACS-sorted repertoires by abundant clonotypes from the bulk population could occur. The secondary response showed a weaker magnitude and a faster peak, day 5 versus 15. In post-booster samples, most primary-vaccination clones reappeared (96% CD4, 75% to 90% CD8).

The sample here was PBMCs, taken 15 days after the yellow fever booster vaccination. This TCR came from a man between 18 and 35 years old who received the YFV17D yellow fever vaccine. The V call is TRBV25-1, the J call TRBJ2-2; tentatively, D is TRBD1 (6 bases). The CDR3 nucleotides are TGTGCCAGCAGTGGGCTAACAGGGAAGGTCGGGGAGCTGTTTTTT. Its protein product is CASSGLTGKVGELFF.